This T cell receptor beta chain appears in the sequencing data of a study of memory CD4+ T cells and cytomegalovirus serostatus. Single viable CD3+CD4+CD8-CD45RO+ cells were sorted as the memory CD4+ T cells. Points on this clone: Its antigen is still unknown.

The CDR3 runs to 13 residues. The V end was cut by 3 bases, the J end by 6 bases, with 12 bases between. CDR1 is LNHDA, CDR2 SQIVND, per germline (reference sequence). Methods used by the authors: After removing out-of-frame reads, around 2 million distinct TCRbeta sequences remained. Method: immunoSEQ multiplex PCR; TCRdb's copy keeps in-frame clones and lacks some. The V and J calls and clone size were taken over from that table, and D and trimming were inferred from the DNA. The sample holds around 60,000 clones, approximately 78% seen once. Whole-study findings and limits: Repertoires predicted CMV serostatus with median bootstrapped AUC of about 0.94. Of 150 to 200 reported CMV TCRbeta sequences, 55 to 80 were found in memory CD4+ repertoires.

V and J are TRBV19 and TRBJ2-7; D unclear. Specimen: memory CD4+ T cells from blood. This TCR derives from an adult in good health and CMV-seronegative. CDR3 in amino acids: CASSMGRHGEQYF. CDR3 nucleotide sequence: TGTGCCAGTAGTATGGGCAGGCACGGCGAGCAGTACTTC.